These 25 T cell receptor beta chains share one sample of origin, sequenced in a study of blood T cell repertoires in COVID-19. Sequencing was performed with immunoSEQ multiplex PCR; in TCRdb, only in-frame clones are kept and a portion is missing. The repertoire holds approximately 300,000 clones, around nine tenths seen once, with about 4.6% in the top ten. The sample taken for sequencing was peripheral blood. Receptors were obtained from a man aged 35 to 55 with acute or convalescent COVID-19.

The chain's CDR3 is CASTSPGLSGIYNEQFF. CDR3 nucleotide sequence: TGTGCCAGCACCTCCCCCGGACTTTCCGGGATCTACAATGAGCAGTTCTTC. The chain carries TRBV28 and TRBJ2-1; D may be TRBD2 (5 bases). This CDR3 region has 17 residues. Trimming took 7 bases from V and 3 from J, leaving 22 bases between them. Germline CDR1 MDHEN, CDR2 SYDVKM.

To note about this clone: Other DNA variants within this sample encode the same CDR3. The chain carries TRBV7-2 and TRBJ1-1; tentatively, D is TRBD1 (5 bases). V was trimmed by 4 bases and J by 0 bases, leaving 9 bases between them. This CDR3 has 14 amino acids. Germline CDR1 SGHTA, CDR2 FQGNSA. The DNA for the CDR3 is TGTGCCAGCAGCTGGGGCAGATTGAACACTGAAGCTTTCTTT. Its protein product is CASSWGRLNTEAFF.

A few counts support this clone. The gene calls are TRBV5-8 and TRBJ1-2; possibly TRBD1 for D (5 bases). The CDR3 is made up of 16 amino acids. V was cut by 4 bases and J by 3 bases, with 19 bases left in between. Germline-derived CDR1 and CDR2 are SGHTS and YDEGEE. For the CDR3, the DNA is TGTGCCAGCAGCCCCCGCGAGGCAGGGTGGTACTATGGCTACACCTTC. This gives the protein CASSPREAGWYYGYTF.

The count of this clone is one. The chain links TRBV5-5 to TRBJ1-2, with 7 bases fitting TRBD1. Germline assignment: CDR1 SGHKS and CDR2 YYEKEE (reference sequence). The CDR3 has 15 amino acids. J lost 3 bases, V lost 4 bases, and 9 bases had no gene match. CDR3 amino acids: CASSLADRVDYGYTF. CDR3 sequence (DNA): TGTGCCAGCAGCCTCGCCGACAGGGTGGACTATGGCTACACCTTC.

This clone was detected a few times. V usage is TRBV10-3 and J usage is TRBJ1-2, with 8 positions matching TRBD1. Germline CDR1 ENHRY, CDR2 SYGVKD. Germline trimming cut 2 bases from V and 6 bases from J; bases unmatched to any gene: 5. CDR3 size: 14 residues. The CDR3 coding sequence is TGTGCCATCAGTGAGCTGGACAGGGAGGATGGCTACACCTTC. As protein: CAISELDREDGYTF.

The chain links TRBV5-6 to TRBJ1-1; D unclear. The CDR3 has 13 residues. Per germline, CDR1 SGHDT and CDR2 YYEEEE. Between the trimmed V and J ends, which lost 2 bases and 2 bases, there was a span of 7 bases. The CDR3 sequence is CASSFSVNTEAFF. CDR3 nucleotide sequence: TGTGCCAGCAGCTTTTCCGTTAACACTGAAGCTTTCTTT.

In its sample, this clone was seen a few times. CDR3 coding DNA: TGCGCCAGCAGCTGGGATTCGGGGGGGAGCACCGGGGAGCTGTTTTTT. Translated: CASSWDSGGSTGELFF. The rearrangement uses TRBV5-1 and TRBJ2-2, with 8 nucleotides matching TRBD2. V was pared by 3 bases and J by 4 bases, with 8 bases of the junction left unmatched. This CDR3 contains 16 residues. Germline V lookup: CDR1 SGHRS, CDR2 YFSETQ.

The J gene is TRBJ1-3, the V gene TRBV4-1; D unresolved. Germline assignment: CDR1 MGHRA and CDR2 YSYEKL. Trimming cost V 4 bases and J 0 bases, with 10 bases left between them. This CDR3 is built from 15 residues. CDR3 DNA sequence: TGCGCCAGCAGCCTCACAGCCCTCTCTGGAAACACCATATATTTT. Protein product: CASSLTALSGNTIYF.

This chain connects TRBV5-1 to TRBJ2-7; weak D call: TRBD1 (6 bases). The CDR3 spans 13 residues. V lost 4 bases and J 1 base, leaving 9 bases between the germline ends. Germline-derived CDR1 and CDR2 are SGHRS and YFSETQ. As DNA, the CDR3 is TGCGCCAGCAGCCGACAGGATTCCTACGAGCAGTACTTC. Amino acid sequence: CASSRQDSYEQYF.

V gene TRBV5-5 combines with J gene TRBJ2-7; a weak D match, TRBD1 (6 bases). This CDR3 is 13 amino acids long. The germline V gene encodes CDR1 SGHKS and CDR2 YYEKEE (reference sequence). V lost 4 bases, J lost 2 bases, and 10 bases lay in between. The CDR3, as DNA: TGTGCCAGCAGCCGACAGGCACCCTACGAGCAGTACTTC. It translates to CASSRQAPYEQYF.

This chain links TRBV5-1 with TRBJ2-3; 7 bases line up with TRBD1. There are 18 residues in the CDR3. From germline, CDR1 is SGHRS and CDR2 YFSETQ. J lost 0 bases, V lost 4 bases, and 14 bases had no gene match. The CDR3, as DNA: TGCGCCAGCAGCCTATTCCTTCAGGGGGTGGGTAGCACAGATACGCAGTATTTT. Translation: CASSLFLQGVGSTDTQYF.

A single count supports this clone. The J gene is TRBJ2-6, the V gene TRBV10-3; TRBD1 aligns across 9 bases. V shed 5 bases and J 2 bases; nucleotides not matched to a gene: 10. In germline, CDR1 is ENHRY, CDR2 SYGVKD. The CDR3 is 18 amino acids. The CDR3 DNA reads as TGTGCCATCAGTCCACTTCCCGGGACAGGGACTGGGGCCAACGTCCTGACTTTC. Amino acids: CAISPLPGTGTGANVLTF.

The CDR3 here is CASSFWKGDNSPLHF. The CDR3 nucleotides read TGTGCCAGCAGCTTTTGGAAGGGGGACAATTCACCCCTCCACTTT. This chain links TRBV5-4 with TRBJ1-6, with a tentative D call TRBD1 (6 bases). Trimming cost V 2 bases and J 7 bases, with 13 bases left between them. CDR3 length: 15 residues. Germline CDR1 and CDR2: SGHNT and YYREEE (reference sequence). Supplemented by reference TRBV5-4 and TRBJ1-6, the full variable domain reads ETGVTQSPTHLIKTRGQQVTLRCSSQSGHNTVSWYQQALGQGPQFIFQYYREEENGRGNFPPRFSGLQFPNYSSELNVNALELDDSALYLCASSFWKGDNSPLHFGNGTRLTVT.

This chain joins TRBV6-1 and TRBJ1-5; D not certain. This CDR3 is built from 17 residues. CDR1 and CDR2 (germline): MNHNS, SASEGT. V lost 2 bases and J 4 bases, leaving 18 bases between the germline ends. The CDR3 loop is CASSEMWRDGLNQPQHF. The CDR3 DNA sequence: TGTGCCAGCAGTGAAATGTGGCGGGATGGCCTGAATCAGCCCCAGCATTTT.

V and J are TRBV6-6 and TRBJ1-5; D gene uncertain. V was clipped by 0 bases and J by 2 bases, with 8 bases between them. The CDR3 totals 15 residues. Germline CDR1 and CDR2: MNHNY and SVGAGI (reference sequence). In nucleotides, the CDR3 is TGTGCCAGCAGTTACTCTAAGGAGGGCAATCAGCCCCAGCATTTT. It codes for CASSYSKEGNQPQHF.

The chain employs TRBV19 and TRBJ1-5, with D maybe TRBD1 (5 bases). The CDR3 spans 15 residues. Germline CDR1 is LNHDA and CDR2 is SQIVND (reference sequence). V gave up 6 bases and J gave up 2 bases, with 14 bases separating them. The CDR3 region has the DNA TGTGCCAGTAGCCTTACGTCGGGGGGCAATCAGCCCCAGCATTTT. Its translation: CASSLTSGGNQPQHF.

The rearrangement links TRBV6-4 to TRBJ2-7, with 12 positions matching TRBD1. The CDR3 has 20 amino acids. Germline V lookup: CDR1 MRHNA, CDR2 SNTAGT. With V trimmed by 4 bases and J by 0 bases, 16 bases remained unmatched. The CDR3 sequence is CASSVKPGQGALRSSYEQYF. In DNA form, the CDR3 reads TGTGCCAGCAGTGTAAAGCCGGGACAGGGGGCTTTAAGAAGCTCCTACGAGCAGTACTTC.

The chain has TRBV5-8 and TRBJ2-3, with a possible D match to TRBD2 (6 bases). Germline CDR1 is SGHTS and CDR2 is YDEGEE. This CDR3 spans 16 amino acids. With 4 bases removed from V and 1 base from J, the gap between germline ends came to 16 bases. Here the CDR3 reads CASSTGVRAGTDTQYF. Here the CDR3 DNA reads TGTGCCAGCAGCACGGGGGTAAGAGCGGGCACAGATACGCAGTATTTT.

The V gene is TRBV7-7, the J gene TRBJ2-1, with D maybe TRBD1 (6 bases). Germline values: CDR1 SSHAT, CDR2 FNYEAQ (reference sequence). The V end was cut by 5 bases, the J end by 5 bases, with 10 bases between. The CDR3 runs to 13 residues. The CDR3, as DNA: TGTGCCAGCAGCCTCGACAGGCACAATGAGCAGTTCTTC. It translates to CASSLDRHNEQFF.

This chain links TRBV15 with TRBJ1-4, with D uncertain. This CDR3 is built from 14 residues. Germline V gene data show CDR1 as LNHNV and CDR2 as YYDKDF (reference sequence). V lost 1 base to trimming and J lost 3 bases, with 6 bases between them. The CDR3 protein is CATSRAGANEKLFF. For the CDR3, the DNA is TGTGCCACCAGCAGAGCCGGGGCTAATGAAAAACTGTTTTTT. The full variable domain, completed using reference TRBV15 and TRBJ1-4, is DAMVIQNPRYQVTQFGKPVTLSCSQTLNHNVMYWYQQKSSQAPKLLFHYYDKDFNNEADTPDNFQSRRPNTSFCFLDIRSPGLGDTAMYLCATSRAGANEKLFFGSGTQLSVL.

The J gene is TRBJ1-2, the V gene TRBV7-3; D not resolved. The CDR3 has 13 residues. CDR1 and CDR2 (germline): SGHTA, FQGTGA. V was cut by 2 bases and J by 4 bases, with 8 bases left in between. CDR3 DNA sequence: TGTGCCAGCAGCTTAGGGCCGGTCTATGGCTACACCTTC. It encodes CASSLGPVYGYTF.

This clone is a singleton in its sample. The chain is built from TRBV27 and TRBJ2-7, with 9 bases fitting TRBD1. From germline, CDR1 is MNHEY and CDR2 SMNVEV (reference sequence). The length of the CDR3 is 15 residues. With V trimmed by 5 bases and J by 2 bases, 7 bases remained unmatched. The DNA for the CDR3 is TGTGCCAGCAGTCCGGACAGGGGATCGCCCTACGAGCAGTACTTC. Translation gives CASSPDRGSPYEQYF.

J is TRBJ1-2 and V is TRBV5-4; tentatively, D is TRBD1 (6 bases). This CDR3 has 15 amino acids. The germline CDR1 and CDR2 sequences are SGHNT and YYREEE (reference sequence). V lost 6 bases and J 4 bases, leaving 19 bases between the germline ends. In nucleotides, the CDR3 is TGTGCCAGCACCCCTAGGACAGAAAGCAGCTATGGCTACACCTTC. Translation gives CASTPRTESSYGYTF.

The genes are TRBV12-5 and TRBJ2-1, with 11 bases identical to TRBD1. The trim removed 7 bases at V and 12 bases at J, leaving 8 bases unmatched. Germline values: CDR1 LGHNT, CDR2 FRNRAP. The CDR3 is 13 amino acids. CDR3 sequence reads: CASARTGGAGQFF. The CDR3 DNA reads TGTGCTAGTGCCAGGACAGGGGGCGCTGGGCAGTTCTTC.

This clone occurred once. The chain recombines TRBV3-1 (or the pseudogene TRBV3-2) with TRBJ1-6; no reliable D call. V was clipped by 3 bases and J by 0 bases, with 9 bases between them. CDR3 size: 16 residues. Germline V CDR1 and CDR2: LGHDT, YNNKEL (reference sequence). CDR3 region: CASSQRGSSYNSPLHF. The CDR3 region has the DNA TGTGCCAGCAGCCAGAGAGGGAGCTCCTATAATTCACCCCTCCACTTT.